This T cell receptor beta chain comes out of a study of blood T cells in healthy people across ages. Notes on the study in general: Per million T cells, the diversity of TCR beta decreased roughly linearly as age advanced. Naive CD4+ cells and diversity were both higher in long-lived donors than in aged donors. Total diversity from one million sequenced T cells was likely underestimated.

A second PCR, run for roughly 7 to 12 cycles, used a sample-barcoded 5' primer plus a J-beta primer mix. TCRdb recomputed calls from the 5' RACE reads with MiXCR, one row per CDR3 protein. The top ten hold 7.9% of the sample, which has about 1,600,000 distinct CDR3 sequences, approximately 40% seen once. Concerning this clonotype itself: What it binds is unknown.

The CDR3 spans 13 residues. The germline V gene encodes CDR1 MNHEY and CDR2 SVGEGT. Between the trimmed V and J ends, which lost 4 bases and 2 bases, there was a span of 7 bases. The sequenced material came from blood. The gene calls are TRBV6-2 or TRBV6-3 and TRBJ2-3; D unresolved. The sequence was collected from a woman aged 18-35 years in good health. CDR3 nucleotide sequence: TGTGCCAGCAGTTCTTCCTACACAGATACGCAGTATTTT. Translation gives CASSSSYTDTQYF.